Given below is one T cell receptor beta chain in context. Antigen unknown. Germline loops: CDR1 DFQATT, CDR2 SNEGSKA (reference sequence). The CDR3 extends over 10 amino acids. The V end lost 6 bases, the J end lost 7 bases, and 10 bases lay between the germline ends. Time point here: pre-sensitization, week 0. The treatment: therapeutic diphenylcyclopropenone sensitization with weekly scalp DPC. This sample is part of a study of human T cells and chemical hapten exposure. Findings of the study overall: With regard to DPC sensitization, TCRs above 1 in 1000 frequency did not change. In comparison with controls, expanded TCRs gave rise to a significantly larger number of large CDR3 similarity clusters.

TCRdb independently ran MiXCR on the RACE reads; one entry per CDR3 protein. The sample has around 250,000 distinct CDR3 sequences, around 9.3% seen once. The input for sequencing was whole blood, taken in connection with sensitization to the hapten diphenylcyclopropenone (DPC). J is TRBJ2-7 and V is TRBV20-1; D unresolved. This clonotype was sampled from a woman in her thirties or forties with alopecia areata. Some clones in this sample may be carry-over from other donors' samples. CDR3 bases: TGCAGTGCCTCCCCTGGGGAGCAGTACTTC. Translation: CSASPGEQYF.